A selection of T cell receptor beta chains follows, all from one sample in a study of cytomegalovirus exposure and HLA in healthy donors. Clones were read by immunoSEQ multiplex PCR, and TCRdb kept only the in-frame ones, dropping some. The sample gives nearly 110,000 clones, around 90% of which show up once; 1.5% to 2% is in the top ten. The sequenced material came from PBMCs. These receptors were obtained from a woman under 30 in good health and CMV-seropositive. Each CDR3 is given with its conserved first and last residue. The D gene is left open where the match is weak. Size tells how often a clone was seen (once, few, many) or the class of an expanded clone, and some rows leave it out.

v_gene,j_gene,abundance,d_gene,len,CDR3nt,CDR3aa
TRBV11-2,TRBJ1-1,-,-,16,TGTGCCAGCAGCTCGCGGAGGCGGACCATGAACACTGAAGCTTTCTTT,CASSSRRRTMNTEAFF
TRBV4-2,TRBJ2-7,-,-,15,TGTGCCAGCAGCCAAGGAGTTGCGAGCTCCTACGAGCAGTACTTC,CASSQGVASSYEQYF
TRBV19,TRBJ1-4,-,-,12,TGTGCCAGTAGTATAGTTGGGCAAAAACTGTTTTTT,CASSIVGQKLFF
TRBV2,TRBJ1-5,-,-,14,TGTGCCAGCAGTGCAAGGGGACTCAATCAGCCCCAGCATTTT,CASSARGLNQPQHF
TRBV12-5,TRBJ2-2,-,TRBD1,17,TGTGCTAGTGGCCCCGACAGGGGGCTAATCGACACCGGGGAGCTGTTTTTT,CASGPDRGLIDTGELFF
TRBV25-1,TRBJ1-6,-,-,16,TGTGCCAGCAGTGAGGCCAGGGTGTCCTATAATTCACCCCTCCACTTT,CASSEARVSYNSPLHF
TRBV4-3,TRBJ2-2,-,-,15,TGCGCCAGCAGCCAAGCACAGGAAAACACCGGGGAGCTGTTTTTT,CASSQAQENTGELFF
TRBV7-9,TRBJ1-2,-,TRBD1,15,TGTGCCAGCAGCTTAGTCCGGACAGGGGGTGACGGCTACACCTTC,CASSLVRTGGDGYTF
TRBV7-6,TRBJ2-1,-,-,11,TGTGCCAGCAGCCCCGCGGTTGAGCAGTTCTTC,CASSPAVEQFF
TRBV7-9,TRBJ1-2,-,-,14,TGTGCCACCAATAAGGGGGGGAATGGGGACGGCTACACCTTC,CATNKGGNGDGYTF
TRBV27,TRBJ1-2,-,-,13,TGTGCCAGCAGTTTGCGGGGAAACTATGGCTACACCTTC,CASSLRGNYGYTF
TRBV2,TRBJ2-4,-,-,18,TGTGCCAGCAGTGTCAGCAGGGATACGATTCTAGCCAAAAACATTCAGTACTTC,CASSVSRDTILAKNIQYF
TRBV6-5,TRBJ1-2,-,TRBD1,16,TGTGCCAGCAGTTTTACGGGACAGACCTCAAACTATGGCTACACCTTC,CASSFTGQTSNYGYTF
TRBV4-2,TRBJ2-7,-,TRBD2,14,TGTGCCAGCAGCCCGGGACTAGCGGGGGTCGAGCAGTACTTC,CASSPGLAGVEQYF
TRBV2,TRBJ2-7,-,-,13,TGTGCCAGCAGCCAAACAGGGACGTACGAGCAGTACTTC,CASSQTGTYEQYF
TRBV10-1,TRBJ2-3,-,-,13,TGCGCCAGCAGTGACTCCGTCACAGATACGCAGTATTTT,CASSDSVTDTQYF
TRBV19,TRBJ1-5,-,-,17,TGTGCCAGTAGTATAACTAGCGGGGAATATAGCAATCAGCCCCAGCATTTT,CASSITSGEYSNQPQHF
TRBV11-3,TRBJ2-3,-,TRBD1,14,TGTGCCAGCAGCACCGGACAGGGGGCAGATACGCAGTATTTT,CASSTGQGADTQYF
TRBV6-5,TRBJ2-3,-,TRBD1,16,TGTGCCAGCAGTTCTCAAAGGGGACAGGGCACAGATACGCAGTATTTT,CASSSQRGQGTDTQYF
TRBV28,TRBJ1-6,-,TRBD1,16,TGTGCCAGCAGTGGACAGGGGAGCTCCTATAATTCACCCCTCCACTTT,CASSGQGSSYNSPLHF
TRBV29-1,TRBJ2-5,few,TRBD2,13,TGCAGCGTTGAACCCCGGGGGGGACAGACCCAGTACTTC,CSVEPRGGQTQYF
TRBV13,TRBJ2-7,-,TRBD2,14,TGTGCCAGCAGGACTAGCGGGGGGCCCTACGAGCAGTACTTC,CASRTSGGPYEQYF
TRBV28,TRBJ1-1,-,-,14,TGTGCCAGCAGAAGTGCAAAGGGAGACACTGAAGCTTTCTTT,CASRSAKGDTEAFF
TRBV5-6,TRBJ1-3,-,TRBD1,15,TGTGCCAGCAGCTTAGGAACAGGGGGCGGAAACACCATATATTTT,CASSLGTGGGNTIYF
TRBV20-1,TRBJ1-1,-,-,11,TGCAGTTCCCCGCGCGACACTGAAGCTTTCTTT,CSSPRDTEAFF
TRBV29-1,TRBJ2-2,-,TRBD1,16,TGCAGCGTTGAGCAGGGAACAGGGGGCTGGGCCGGGGAGCTGTTTTTT,CSVEQGTGGWAGELFF
TRBV4-1,TRBJ1-5,-,-,17,TGCGCCAGCAGCCATCAGCGTATTAGAAACACCAATCAGCCCCAGCATTTT,CASSHQRIRNTNQPQHF
TRBV5-1,TRBJ2-2,-,TRBD2,20,TGCGCCAGCAGCACCGGACTAGCGGGGGGTCAATACGTAAACACCGGGGAGCTGTTTTTT,CASSTGLAGGQYVNTGELFF
TRBV9,TRBJ2-5,-,TRBD2,15,TGTGCCAGCAGCGTAGGGGGGGGTAGAATGGAGACCCAGTACTTC,CASSVGGGRMETQYF
TRBV5-6,TRBJ1-1,few,-,13,TGTGCCAGCAGCCAGCAGGCGAACACTGAAGCTTTCTTT,CASSQQANTEAFF
TRBV7-2,TRBJ2-2,once,-,14,TGTGCCAGCAGCTCTAGCCGGAACACCGGGGAGCTGTTTTTT,CASSSSRNTGELFF
TRBV28,TRBJ2-5,-,-,12,TGTGCCAGCAGTTTATTGGCAGAGACCCAGTACTTC,CASSLLAETQYF
TRBV6-4,TRBJ1-4,-,-,16,TGTGCCAGCAGTGGCCCGCGGTACGGGAGAGGGGAAAAACTGTTTTTT,CASSGPRYGRGEKLFF
TRBV13,TRBJ2-7,-,-,12,TGTGCCAGCAGCAGACTAGGCTACGAGCAGTACTTC,CASSRLGYEQYF
TRBV6-1,TRBJ2-7,-,-,14,TGTGCCAGCCGGGCGGGGGCGATCTCCTACGAGCAGTACTTC,CASRAGAISYEQYF
TRBV7-8,TRBJ2-2,-,-,15,TGTGCCAGCAGCTTAGGACACGGGACTACCGGGGAGCTGTTTTTT,CASSLGHGTTGELFF
TRBV7-6,TRBJ2-7,once,-,15,TGTGCCAGCAGCCCCAATACACGGGGTGCCTACGAGCAGTACTTC,CASSPNTRGAYEQYF
TRBV28,TRBJ1-1,-,-,12,TGTGCCAGCAGCCTAACTAGGACTGAAGCTTTCTTT,CASSLTRTEAFF
TRBV9,TRBJ2-1,medium-sized,TRBD1,15,TGTGCCAGCAGCGTAAGGGACAGCGTTTACAATGAGCAGTTCTTC,CASSVRDSVYNEQFF
TRBV27,TRBJ1-4,-,-,13,TGTGCCAGCAGTTTTAGCGGTAATGAAAAACTGTTTTTT,CASSFSGNEKLFF